This T cell receptor (beta chain) was sequenced during a study of blood T cells in healthy people across ages. For the second PCR, which ran for about 7 to 12 cycles, a sample-barcoded 5' primer and a J-beta primer mix were used. Through a template-switch adaptor with 12 random nucleotides, each cDNA molecule received a tag. Per sample, CDR3-containing paired-end reads numbered at least 2.5 million. TCRdb fed the 5' RACE reads into MiXCR, producing one record per CDR3 protein. The sample includes about 780,000 distinct CDR3 sequences, 46% of them seen just once. This clonotype has more than one count but fewer than ten. The CDR3 consists of 16 residues. After removal of 2 bases from V and 6 bases from J, the junction contained 4 bases not matched to a gene. In germline, CDR1 is MGHDK, CDR2 SYGVNS.

The source material was blood. The clonotype was recovered from a man older than 75 in good health. The chain has TRBV25-1 and TRBJ2-3; 14 nucleotides line up with TRBD2. The DNA for the CDR3 is TGTGCCAGCAGTGAACCTGGGACTAGCGGGAGTGATACGCAGTATTTT. Its translation: CASSEPGTSGSDTQYF.